The present T cell receptor (beta chain) was sequenced within a study of blood T cell repertoires in COVID-19. Sequenced by immunoSEQ multiplex PCR; TCRdb stores in-frame clones only, minus some. Counted here are about 88,000 clones, roughly 90% occurring once; the ten biggest clones make up over 1.5%. Per the germline V gene, CDR1 is WNHNN and CDR2 is SYGVQD (reference sequence). This CDR3 spans 15 amino acids. The V end lost 2 bases, the J end lost 6 bases, and 15 bases lay between the germline ends. The source of this sequence is a man aged 55 to 70 with acute or convalescent COVID-19. Sequencing was done on a sample of peripheral blood. The rearrangement uses TRBV10-1 and TRBJ2-3, with a possible D match to TRBD2 (6 bases). CDR3 bases: TGCGCCAGCAGTGAGCGTAGCGGAGGACCGGATACGCAGTATTTT. It is translated as CASSERSGGPDTQYF.